The clone carrying this TCR beta chain was counted only a few times. What it recognizes is unknown. This entry comes from a study of blood T cells in healthy people across ages. Each sample yielded at least 6 million isolated PBMCs. Whole-study results and caveats: Unsorted PBMCs blocked a conclusive comparison of naive and antigen-experienced cells.

The ends lost 4 bases at V and 1 base at J; junction bases unmatched: 8. Germline CDR1 reads LGHDT; CDR2 reads YNNKEL (reference sequence). This CDR3 is built from 18 residues. A second PCR of roughly 6 to 12 cycles used a sample-barcoded 5' primer and a J-beta primer mix. A template-switch adaptor with 12 random nucleotides tagged each cDNA molecule. At least 2.5 million CDR3-containing paired-end reads were obtained per sample. A single record per CDR3 protein comes from TCRdb applying MiXCR to the 5' RACE reads. Of around 1.7 million distinct CDR3 sequences listed, approximately 28% are singletons.

This sequence originates from a woman aged 25 to 39 in good health. The specimen sequenced was blood. The chain is built from TRBV3-1 and TRBJ2-3; 13 bases align to TRBD2. The CDR3 DNA reads as TGTGCCAGCAGCCGTCGTAGGACTAGCGGGGGCCGCACAGATACGCAGTATTTT. This translates into CASSRRRTSGGRTDTQYF.